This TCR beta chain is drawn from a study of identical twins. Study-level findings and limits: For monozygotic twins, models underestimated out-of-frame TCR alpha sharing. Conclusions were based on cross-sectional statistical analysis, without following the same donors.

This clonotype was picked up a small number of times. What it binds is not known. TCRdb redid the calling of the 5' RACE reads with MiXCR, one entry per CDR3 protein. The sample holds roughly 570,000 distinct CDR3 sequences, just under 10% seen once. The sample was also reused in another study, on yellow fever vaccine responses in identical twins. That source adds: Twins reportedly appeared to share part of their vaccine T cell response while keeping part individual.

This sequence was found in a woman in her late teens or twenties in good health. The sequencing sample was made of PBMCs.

CDR3 amino acids: CASRPTGQDQETQYF. The CDR3 nucleotides are TGTGCCAGCAGACCTACCGGACAGGACCAAGAGACCCAGTACTTC. The chain couples TRBV6-7 to TRBJ2-5, with 7 bases fitting TRBD1. TRBV6-7 is an open reading frame, and its role is uncertain. Losses at the gene ends were 6 bases for V and 0 bases for J; bases not matched to a gene: 7. This CDR3 comprises 15 residues.